These 22 T cell receptor beta chains share one sample of origin, sequenced in a study of T-cell reconstitution after alpha-beta-depleted transplantation in children. As it was prepared, the TCRbeta library received unique molecular identifiers. MiXCR, run by TCRdb on the PCR reads, gives a single entry per CDR3 protein. The repertoire includes a few hundred thousand distinct CDR3 sequences, roughly 13% of them detected once, and approximately 2% sits in the top ten. Sequenced here: PBMCs, mostly from graft donor cells, sampled 360 days after TCRalphabeta/CD19-depleted stem cell transplant. These receptors originate from a male patient younger than 18 who had a stem cell transplant for acute myeloid leukemia, so the T cells may come from the graft donor.

A few counts support this clonotype. The rearrangement uses TRBV7-2 and TRBJ2-7; TRBD1 aligns across 9 bases. This CDR3 spans 15 amino acids. The V and J ends lost 1 base and 2 bases, in that order; junction bases with no gene match: 3. Germline CDR1 and CDR2: SGHTA and FQGNSA. This CDR3 reads CASSLGQGDPYEQYF. For the CDR3, the DNA is TGTGCCAGCAGCTTAGGACAGGGGGATCCCTACGAGCAGTACTTC.

This clonotype was counted between two and nine times. This chain connects TRBV25-1 to TRBJ2-7, with TRBD1 as a possible D gene (5 bases). Germline-derived CDR1 and CDR2 are MGHDK and SYGVNS. The CDR3 is 13 amino acids. Trimming removed 3 bases from V and 5 bases from J, with 11 bases in between. CDR3 DNA: TGTGCCAGCAGTGATCTTAGGGGCCACGAGCAGTACTTC. Translating it yields CASSDLRGHEQYF.

This clonotype occurred many times. This chain connects TRBV29-1 to TRBJ2-5; the D is unclear. Germline V CDR1 and CDR2: SQVTM, ANQGSEA. CDR3 length: 13 amino acids. The V gene lost 4 bases and the J gene lost 1 base, with 10 bases spanning the gap. The CDR3 loop is CSVVSRGQETQYF. CDR3 coding DNA: TGCAGCGTTGTATCTAGAGGCCAAGAGACCCAGTACTTC.

In DNA, the CDR3 is TGCGCCAGCAGCCCCCCGGGTAGCGGGAGGCCCTCCTACGAGCAGTACTTC. As protein: CASSPPGSGRPSYEQYF. J is TRBJ2-7 and V is TRBV5-1, with 10 nucleotides matching TRBD2. CDR3 length: 17 residues. Losses at the gene ends were 4 bases for V and 0 bases for J; bases not matched to a gene: 10. Per germline, CDR1 SGHRS and CDR2 YFSETQ.

This clonotype was recorded a few times. The chain links TRBV5-1 to TRBJ2-5, with TRBD2 matching over 8 bases. There are 17 residues in the CDR3. The junction had 8 bases not matched to a gene; V was cut back by 0 bases and J by 1 base. The germline CDR1 and CDR2 sequences are SGHRS and YFSETQ. The CDR3 loop reads CASSLAEGGRPQETQYF. CDR3 sequence (DNA): TGCGCCAGCAGCTTGGCCGAAGGCGGGAGGCCCCAAGAGACCCAGTACTTC. The full variable domain, completed using reference TRBV5-1 and TRBJ2-5, is KAGVTQTPRYLIKTRGQQVTLSCSPISGHRSVSWYQQTPGQGLQFLFEYFSETQRNKGNFPGRFSGRQFSNSRSEMNVSTLELGDSALYLCASSLAEGGRPQETQYFGPGTRLLVL.

On this clonotype: Sequence at one end of the junction differs from germline and may be a read error. The rearrangement uses TRBV18 and TRBJ2-7, with 7 positions matching TRBD2. The CDR3 loop spans 13 amino acids. Germline V gene lookup returns CDR1 KGHSH and CDR2 LQKENI. CDR3 in DNA: TGTGCCAGCTCTCGGGGAGGGGAATACGAGCGGTACTTC. This gives the protein CASSRGGEYERYF.

In its sample, this clonotype was seen many times. The chain is built from TRBV29-1 and TRBJ2-3; 12 bases agree with TRBD1. This CDR3 is 15 amino acids long. Looked up from germline, CDR1 is SQVTM and CDR2 is ANQGSEA. The trim removed 8 bases at V and 3 bases at J, leaving 9 bases unmatched. The CDR3 bases are TGCAGCACTAACCGGGACAGGGGGCTGACAGATACGCAGTATTTT. It codes for CSTNRDRGLTDTQYF.

The chain is built from TRBV6-2 or TRBV6-3 and TRBJ1-1; the D is unclear. The CDR3 is made up of 16 amino acids. V lost 2 bases and J 4 bases, leaving 17 bases between the germline ends. Germline CDR1 is MNHEY and CDR2 is SVGEGT. CDR3 sequence: CASSYVASRVGTEAFF. The DNA of the CDR3 is TGTGCCAGCAGTTACGTGGCATCTCGGGTTGGCACTGAAGCTTTCTTT.

Regarding this clonotype: At one end, the junction sequence differs from germline, possibly due to a read error. V and J are TRBV20-1 and TRBJ2-7; D unclear. There are 16 residues in the CDR3. CDR1 and CDR2 (germline): DFQATT, SNEGSKA (reference sequence). The CDR3 coding sequence is TGCAGTGCTTTGGGTTTAACCTCCATAAGTACCTACGGGCAGTACTTC. It specifies CSALGLTSISTYGQYF.

The CDR3 DNA sequence: TGCAGTGCAACCTCGGGAGATCAGCCCCAGCATTTT. This sequence encodes CSATSGDQPQHF. The chain joins TRBV20-1 to TRBJ1-5; no clear D gene. Germline-derived CDR1 and CDR2 are DFQATT and SNEGSKA (reference sequence). The CDR3 runs to 12 residues. V lost 6 bases, J lost 5 bases, and 11 bases lay in between.

The DNA for the CDR3 is TGTGCCAGCAGCTTAGAAATGGGGGGGTTGTCTAGCGGCTACAATGAGCAGTTCTTC. It yields the protein CASSLEMGGLSSGYNEQFF. The V gene is TRBV11-2, the J gene TRBJ2-1; 7 bases fit TRBD2. This CDR3 is built from 19 residues. V shed 0 bases and J 3 bases; nucleotides not matched to a gene: 14. Germline CDR1 is SGHAT and CDR2 is FQNNGV.

This clonotype has a handful of counts. The chain combines TRBV5-4 with TRBJ2-2; TRBD1 matches at 7 bases. The J segment lost 3 bases and the V segment lost 1 base, leaving 15 bases of the junction unmatched. This CDR3 has 19 amino acids. CDR1 and CDR2 from the germline V gene are SGHNT and YYREEE (reference sequence). The CDR3 is CASSLSPDRRGFDTGELFF. CDR3 nucleotide sequence: TGTGCCAGCAGCTTGTCCCCGGACAGGCGAGGATTCGACACCGGGGAGCTGTTTTTT.

This clonotype was seen a few times. This chain links TRBV20-1 with TRBJ2-1, with D tentatively TRBD1 (5 bases). Germline V CDR1 and CDR2: DFQATT, SNEGSKA (reference sequence). The CDR3 totals 11 residues. V lost 5 bases, J lost 9 bases, and 11 bases lay in between. CDR3 DNA sequence: TGCAGTGCTGGTTGGGGCGGTGAGCAGTTCTTC. Translation: CSAGWGGEQFF.

This clonotype was seen ten or more times. The chain has TRBV7-9 and TRBJ2-1; the match to TRBD2 covers 9 bases. Trimming cost V 8 bases and J 8 bases; bases outside gene matches: 10. CDR3 length equals 14 residues. Germline CDR1 reads SEHNR; CDR2 reads FQNEAQ (reference sequence). The CDR3 coding sequence is TGTGCCAGCCGGAAAGCGGGAGGCGGTTATGAGCAGTTCTTC. Its protein product is CASRKAGGGYEQFF.

There are many counts of this clonotype. V gene TRBV27 combines with J gene TRBJ2-5; the match to TRBD2 covers 7 bases. CDR1 is MNHEY, CDR2 SMNVEV, per germline (reference sequence). V was pared by 3 bases and J by 7 bases, with 5 bases of the junction left unmatched. CDR3 length: 13 residues. CDR3 sequence (DNA): TGTGCCAGCAGTTTGTCCCCGGGGGGGACCCAGTACTTC. Its translation is CASSLSPGGTQYF.

This clonotype was detected a few times. V gene TRBV6-2 or TRBV6-3 combines with J gene TRBJ2-6; tentative D call: TRBD1 (6 bases). This CDR3 spans 19 amino acids. Between the trimmed V and J ends, which lost 7 bases and 2 bases, there was a span of 24 bases. Germline CDR1 is MNHEY and CDR2 is SVGEGT. The CDR3 loop reads CASTPHKARGSAGANVLTF. The CDR3 nucleotides read TGTGCCAGCACTCCCCATAAGGCTAGGGGGAGTGCTGGGGCCAACGTCCTGACTTTC.

This clonotype has more than one count but fewer than ten. The chain joins TRBV29-1 to TRBJ2-2; TRBD2 is a possible D gene (5 bases). The CDR3 is 13 residues long. Germline lookup yields CDR1 SQVTM and CDR2 ANQGSEA. V was clipped by 5 bases and J by 4 bases, with 11 bases between them. CDR3 loop: CSVRGGFTGELFF. The CDR3 coding sequence is TGCAGCGTTAGAGGAGGTTTCACCGGGGAGCTGTTTTTT.

J is TRBJ2-3 and V is TRBV7-2; 9 nucleotides agree with TRBD2. J lost 0 bases, V lost 10 bases, and 5 bases had no gene match. The CDR3 totals 14 residues. Germline values: CDR1 SGHTA, CDR2 FQGNSA. The CDR3 region has the DNA TGTGCCACCGCCCTAGCGGGAAGCACAGATACGCAGTATTTT. This gives the protein CATALAGSTDTQYF.

The V gene is TRBV20-1, the J gene TRBJ2-7; 12 nucleotides align to TRBD1. J lost 5 bases, V lost 4 bases, and 6 bases had no gene match. CDR1 and CDR2 (germline): DFQATT, SNEGSKA (reference sequence). This CDR3 is 14 amino acids long. The CDR3 loop reads CSATGGTGGNEQYF. CDR3 DNA: TGCAGTGCTACGGGGGGGACAGGGGGCAACGAGCAGTACTTC.

The chain employs TRBV28 and TRBJ2-1; D unclear. V lost 5 bases and J lost 8, with 13 bases in between. The CDR3 has 13 amino acids. Germline CDR1 MDHEN, CDR2 SYDVKM. The CDR3 is CASSPDISHEQFF. CDR3 bases: TGTGCCAGCAGTCCCGACATCAGCCATGAGCAGTTCTTC.

Many counts were recorded for this clonotype. The chain links TRBV6-4 to TRBJ2-1, with 7 bases lining up with TRBD2. The CDR3 runs to 15 residues. Losses at the gene ends were 8 bases for V and 8 bases for J; bases not matched to a gene: 15. The germline CDR1 and CDR2 sequences are MRHNA and SNTAGT. CDR3 sequence (DNA): TGTGCCAGCGGAGAGGGAGGGCCGAGTCTTCATGAGCAGTTCTTC. As protein: CASGEGGPSLHEQFF.

This clonotype was recorded a few times. The chain has TRBV2 and TRBJ2-3; TRBD1 might be the D (6 bases). CDR3 length equals 12 residues. The V and J ends lost 6 bases and 6 bases respectively, with 10 bases between them. The germline CDR1 and CDR2 sequences are SNHLY and FYNNEI. CDR3 residues: CASRRTVDTQYF. CDR3 DNA: TGTGCCAGCAGAAGGACAGTTGATACGCAGTATTTT.